The sequence of this TCR beta chain was determined in a study of shared clonotypes between healthy human individuals. CD8 memory was a combination of CD45RO+ cells and CCR7-negative CD45RA+ TemRA cells. Germline CDR1 is GTSNPN and CDR2 is SVGIG (reference sequence). CDR3 length: 14 amino acids. The V gene end was trimmed by 3 bases and the J gene end by 7 bases; junction bases not matched to a gene: 9. Clones were read by immunoSEQ multiplex PCR, and TCRdb kept only the in-frame ones, dropping some. This repertoire shows about 110,000 clones, around 65% found once; its top ten account for around 26%. Overall study findings and caveats: In this cohort, only blood was sampled, and tissue repertoires likely differ.

This clone was detected many times. What it binds is not known. The rearrangement uses TRBV30 and TRBJ2-1, with 7 bases that match TRBD1. The TCR was taken from a woman in her 30s in good health. The sequenced sample was memory CD8+ T cells sorted from blood. The subset here: CD45RO+ cells pooled with CCR7-negative TemRA cells. As DNA, the CDR3 is TGTGCCTGGAGGGCGCTGACGGGACAGAATGAGCAGTTCTTC. Amino acids: CAWRALTGQNEQFF.